This T cell receptor (beta chain) was profiled in a study of somatic mutations in cytotoxic T cells in rheumatoid arthritis. About the research overall: Each patient's diagnosis was followed right away by a blood draw (roughly 33 ml EDTA), before any treatment.

TCRdb keeps only in-frame clones here, not all; method: immunoSEQ multiplex PCR. Of roughly 10,000 clones listed, over 75% were seen once; the top ten hold over 10%. Trimming shortened V by 3 bases and J by 3 bases, and 8 bases separated the two germline ends. Per germline, CDR1 LNHDA and CDR2 SQIVND (reference sequence). CDR3 length: 13 residues. This clone was detected only a few times. The TCR comes from an adult with rheumatoid arthritis. The chain employs TRBV19 and TRBJ1-1, with no clear D. What was sequenced was CD8+ T cells sorted from blood. The CDR3 is CASSMGIYTEAFF. The CDR3 nucleotides are TGTGCCAGTAGTATGGGGATTTACACTGAAGCTTTCTTT.